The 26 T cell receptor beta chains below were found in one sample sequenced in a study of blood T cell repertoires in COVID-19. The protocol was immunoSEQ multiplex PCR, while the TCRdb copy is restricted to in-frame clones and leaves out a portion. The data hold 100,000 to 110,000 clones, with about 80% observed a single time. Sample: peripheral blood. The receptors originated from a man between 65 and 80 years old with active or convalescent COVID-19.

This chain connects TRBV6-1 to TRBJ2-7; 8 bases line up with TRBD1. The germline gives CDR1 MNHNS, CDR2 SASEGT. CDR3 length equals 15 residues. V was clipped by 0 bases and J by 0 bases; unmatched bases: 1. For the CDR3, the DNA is TGTGCCAGCAGTGAAGCACAGGGGGTCTCCTACGAGCAGTACTTC. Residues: CASSEAQGVSYEQYF.

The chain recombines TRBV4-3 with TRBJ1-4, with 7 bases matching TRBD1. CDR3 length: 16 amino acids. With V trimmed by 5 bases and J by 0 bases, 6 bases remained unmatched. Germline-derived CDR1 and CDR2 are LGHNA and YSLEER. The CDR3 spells CASSFWQGATNEKLFF. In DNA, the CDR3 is TGCGCCAGCAGCTTTTGGCAGGGGGCAACTAATGAAAAACTGTTTTTT.

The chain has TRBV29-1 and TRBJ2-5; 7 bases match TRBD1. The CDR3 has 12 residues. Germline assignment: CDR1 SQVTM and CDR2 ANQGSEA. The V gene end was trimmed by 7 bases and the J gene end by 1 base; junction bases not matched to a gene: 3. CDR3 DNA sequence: TGCAGCGCTAGACAGGGCCAAGAGACCCAGTACTTC. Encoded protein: CSARQGQETQYF.

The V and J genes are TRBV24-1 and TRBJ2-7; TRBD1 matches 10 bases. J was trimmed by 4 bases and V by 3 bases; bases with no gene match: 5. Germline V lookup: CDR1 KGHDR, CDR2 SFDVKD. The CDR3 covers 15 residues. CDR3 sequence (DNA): TGTGCCACCAGTGATCCGGGACAGGGGTCATACGAGCAGTACTTC. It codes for CATSDPGQGSYEQYF.

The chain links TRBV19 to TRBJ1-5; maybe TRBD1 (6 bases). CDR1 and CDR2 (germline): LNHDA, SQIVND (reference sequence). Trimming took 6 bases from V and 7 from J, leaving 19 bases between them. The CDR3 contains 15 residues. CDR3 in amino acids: CASSHLQQGLQPQHF. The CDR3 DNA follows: TGTGCCAGTAGCCACCTCCAACAGGGTTTGCAGCCCCAGCATTTT.

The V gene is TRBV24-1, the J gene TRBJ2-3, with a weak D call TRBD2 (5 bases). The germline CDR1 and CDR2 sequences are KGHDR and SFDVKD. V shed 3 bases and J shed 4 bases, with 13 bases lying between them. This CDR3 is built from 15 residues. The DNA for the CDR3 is TGTGCCACCAGTGATCCCGGGATCGGAGCAGATACGCAGTATTTT. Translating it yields CATSDPGIGADTQYF.

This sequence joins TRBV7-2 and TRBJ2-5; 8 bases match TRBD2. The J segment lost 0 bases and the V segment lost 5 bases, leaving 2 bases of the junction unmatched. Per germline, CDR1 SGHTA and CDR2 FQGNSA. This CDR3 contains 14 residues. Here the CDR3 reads CASSPGGNQETQYF. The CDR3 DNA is TGTGCCAGCAGCCCGGGGGGGAACCAAGAGACCCAGTACTTC.

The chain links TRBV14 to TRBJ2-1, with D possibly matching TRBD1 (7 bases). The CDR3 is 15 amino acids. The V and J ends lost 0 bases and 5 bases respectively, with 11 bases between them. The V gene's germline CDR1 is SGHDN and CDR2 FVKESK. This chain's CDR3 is CASSQEGGQHNEQFF. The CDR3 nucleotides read TGTGCCAGCAGCCAAGAGGGGGGACAGCACAATGAGCAGTTCTTC.

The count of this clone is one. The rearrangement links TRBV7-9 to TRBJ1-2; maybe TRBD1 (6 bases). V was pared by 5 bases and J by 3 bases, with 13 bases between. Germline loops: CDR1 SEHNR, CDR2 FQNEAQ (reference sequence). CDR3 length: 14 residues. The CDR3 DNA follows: TGTGCCAGCAGCACACAGGGAATTTACTATGGCTACACCTTC. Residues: CASSTQGIYYGYTF.

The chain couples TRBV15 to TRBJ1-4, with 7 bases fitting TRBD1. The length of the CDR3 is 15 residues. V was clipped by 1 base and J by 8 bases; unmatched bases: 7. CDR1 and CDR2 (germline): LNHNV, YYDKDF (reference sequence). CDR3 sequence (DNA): TGTGCCACCAGCAGAGGCGACAGGGAAGGGGAAAAACTGTTTTTT. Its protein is CATSRGDREGEKLFF.

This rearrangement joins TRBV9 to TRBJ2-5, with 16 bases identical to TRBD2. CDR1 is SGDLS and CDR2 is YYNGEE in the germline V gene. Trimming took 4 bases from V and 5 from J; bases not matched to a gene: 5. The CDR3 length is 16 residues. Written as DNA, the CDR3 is TGTGCCAGCAGCCCCCAGGGACTAGCGGGAGGGGAGACCCAGTACTTC. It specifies CASSPQGLAGGETQYF.

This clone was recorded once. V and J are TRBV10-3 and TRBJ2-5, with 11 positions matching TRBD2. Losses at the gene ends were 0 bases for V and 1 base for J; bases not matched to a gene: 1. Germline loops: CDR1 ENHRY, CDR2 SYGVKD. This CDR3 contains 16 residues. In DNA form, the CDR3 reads TGTGCCATCAGTGAGTCTAGCGGGGGGGGCCAAGAGACCCAGTACTTC. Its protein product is CAISESSGGGQETQYF.

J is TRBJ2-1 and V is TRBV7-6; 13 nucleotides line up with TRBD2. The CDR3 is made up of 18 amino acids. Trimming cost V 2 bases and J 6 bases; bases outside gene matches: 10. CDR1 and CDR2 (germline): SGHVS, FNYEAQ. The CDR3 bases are TGTGCCAGCAGCTTATTCCCGGGACTAGCGGGAACCCCCAATGAGCAGTTCTTC. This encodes CASSLFPGLAGTPNEQFF.

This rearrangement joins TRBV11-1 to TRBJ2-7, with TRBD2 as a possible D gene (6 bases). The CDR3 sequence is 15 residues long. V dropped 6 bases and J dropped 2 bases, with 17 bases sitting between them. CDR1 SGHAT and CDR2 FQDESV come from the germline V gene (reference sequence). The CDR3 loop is CASSPEVGGAYEQYF. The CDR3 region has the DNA TGTGCCAGCAGTCCCGAAGTTGGCGGGGCCTACGAGCAGTACTTC.

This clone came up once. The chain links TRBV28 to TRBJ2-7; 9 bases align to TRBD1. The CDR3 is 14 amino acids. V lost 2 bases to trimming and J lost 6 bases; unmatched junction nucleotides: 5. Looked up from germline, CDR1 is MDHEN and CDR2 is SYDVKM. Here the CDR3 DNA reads TGTGCCAGCAGTTTAGGGACAGGGTTTGCCGAGCAGTACTTC. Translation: CASSLGTGFAEQYF.

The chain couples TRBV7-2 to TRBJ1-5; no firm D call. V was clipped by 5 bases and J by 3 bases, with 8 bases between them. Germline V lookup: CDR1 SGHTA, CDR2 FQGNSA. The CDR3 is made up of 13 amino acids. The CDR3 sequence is CASSAGLNQPQHF. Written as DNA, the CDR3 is TGTGCCAGCAGCGCCGGACTCAATCAGCCCCAGCATTTT.

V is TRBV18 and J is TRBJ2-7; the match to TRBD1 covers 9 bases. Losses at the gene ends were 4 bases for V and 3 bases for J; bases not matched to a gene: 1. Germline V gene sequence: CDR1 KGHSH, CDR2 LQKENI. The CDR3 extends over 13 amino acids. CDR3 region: CASSLTGGYEQYF. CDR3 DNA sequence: TGTGCCAGCTCACTGACAGGGGGCTACGAGCAGTACTTC.

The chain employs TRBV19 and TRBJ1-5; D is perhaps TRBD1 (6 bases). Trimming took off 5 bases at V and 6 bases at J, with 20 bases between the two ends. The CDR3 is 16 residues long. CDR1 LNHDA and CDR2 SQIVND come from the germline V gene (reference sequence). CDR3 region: CASSLRYRDYGQPQHF. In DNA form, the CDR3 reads TGTGCCAGTAGTCTCCGATACAGGGATTACGGTCAGCCCCAGCATTTT.

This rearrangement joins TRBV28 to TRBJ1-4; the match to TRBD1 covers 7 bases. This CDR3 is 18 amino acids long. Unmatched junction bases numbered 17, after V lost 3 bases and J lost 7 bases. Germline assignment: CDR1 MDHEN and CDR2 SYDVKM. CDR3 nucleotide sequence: TGTGCCAGCAGTTTCCGGGGTCTGGGACAGTCGAGATCTGAAAAACTGTTTTTT. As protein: CASSFRGLGQSRSEKLFF. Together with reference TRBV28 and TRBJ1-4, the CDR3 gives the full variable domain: DVKVTQSSRYLVKRTGEKVFLECVQDMDHENMFWYRQDPGLGLRLIYFSYDVKMKEKGDIPEGYSVSREKKERFSLILESASTNQTSMYLCASSFRGLGQSRSEKLFFGSGTQLSVL.

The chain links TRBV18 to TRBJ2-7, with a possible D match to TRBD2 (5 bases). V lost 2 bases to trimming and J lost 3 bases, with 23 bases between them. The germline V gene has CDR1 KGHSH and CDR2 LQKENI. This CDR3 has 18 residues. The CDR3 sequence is CASSPRTDGRRKFYEQYF. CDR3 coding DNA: TGTGCCAGCTCACCAAGGACGGACGGCAGGAGGAAATTCTACGAGCAGTACTTC.

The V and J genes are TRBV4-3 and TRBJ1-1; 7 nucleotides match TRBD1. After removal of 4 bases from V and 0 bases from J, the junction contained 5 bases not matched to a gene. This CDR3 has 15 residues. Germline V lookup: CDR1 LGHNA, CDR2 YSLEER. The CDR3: CASSPLGQMNTEAFF. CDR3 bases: TGCGCCAGCAGCCCCTTGGGACAGATGAACACTGAAGCTTTCTTT.

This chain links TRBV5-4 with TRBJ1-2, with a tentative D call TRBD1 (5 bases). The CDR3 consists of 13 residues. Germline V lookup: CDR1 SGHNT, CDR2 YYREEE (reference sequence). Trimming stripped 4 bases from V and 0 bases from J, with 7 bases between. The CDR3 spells CASSLGANYGYTF. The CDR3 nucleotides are TGTGCCAGCAGCCTAGGGGCTAACTATGGCTACACCTTC.

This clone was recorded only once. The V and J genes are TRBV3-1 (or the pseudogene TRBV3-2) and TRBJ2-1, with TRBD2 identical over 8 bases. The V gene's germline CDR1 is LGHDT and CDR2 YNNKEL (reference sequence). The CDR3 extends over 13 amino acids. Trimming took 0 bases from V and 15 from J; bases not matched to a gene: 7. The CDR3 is CASSQDGTRGLFF. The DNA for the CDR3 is TGTGCCAGCAGCCAAGATGGGACTAGAGGGCTGTTCTTC.

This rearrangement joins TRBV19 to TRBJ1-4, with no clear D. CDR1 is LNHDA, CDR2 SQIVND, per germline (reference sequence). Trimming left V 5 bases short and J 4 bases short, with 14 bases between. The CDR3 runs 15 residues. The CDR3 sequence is CASSPLGGDNEKLFF. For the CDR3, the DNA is TGTGCCAGTAGTCCCCTAGGAGGCGATAATGAAAAACTGTTTTTT.

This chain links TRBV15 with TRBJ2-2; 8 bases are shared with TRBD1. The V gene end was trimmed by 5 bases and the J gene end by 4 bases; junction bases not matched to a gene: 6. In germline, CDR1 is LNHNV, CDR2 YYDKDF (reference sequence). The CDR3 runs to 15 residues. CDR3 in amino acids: CATSGQGAFTGELFF. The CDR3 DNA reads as TGTGCCACCAGCGGCCAGGGGGCTTTCACCGGGGAGCTGTTTTTT.

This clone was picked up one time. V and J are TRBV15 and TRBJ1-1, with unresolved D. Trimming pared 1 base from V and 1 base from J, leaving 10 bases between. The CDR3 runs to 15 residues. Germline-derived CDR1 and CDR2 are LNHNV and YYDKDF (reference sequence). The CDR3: CATSRVREGNTEAFF. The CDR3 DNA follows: TGTGCCACCAGCAGAGTTAGGGAGGGGAACACTGAAGCTTTCTTT. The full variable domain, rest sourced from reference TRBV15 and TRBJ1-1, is DAMVIQNPRYQVTQFGKPVTLSCSQTLNHNVMYWYQQKSSQAPKLLFHYYDKDFNNEADTPDNFQSRRPNTSFCFLDIRSPGLGDTAMYLCATSRVREGNTEAFFGQGTRLTVV.